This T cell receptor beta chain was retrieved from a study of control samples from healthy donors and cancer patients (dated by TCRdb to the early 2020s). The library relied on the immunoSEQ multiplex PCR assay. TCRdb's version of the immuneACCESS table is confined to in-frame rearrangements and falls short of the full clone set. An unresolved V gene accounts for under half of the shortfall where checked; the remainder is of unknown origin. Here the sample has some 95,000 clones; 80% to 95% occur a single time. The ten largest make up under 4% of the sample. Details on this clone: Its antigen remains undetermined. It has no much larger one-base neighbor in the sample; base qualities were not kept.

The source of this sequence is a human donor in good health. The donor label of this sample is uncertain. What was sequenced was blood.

The bases read TGCGCCAGCAGCTTTTCAGCCGCGAACACCGGGGAGCTGTTTTTT. The encoded protein is CASSFSAANTGELFF. The sequence links TRBV5-1 to TRBJ2-2; no D gene can be assigned with confidence. V and J lose 2 bases and 0 bases, and a span of 8 bases separates them. From the cysteine up to the phenylalanine, the CDR3 has a length of 15 residues. Solely the CDR3 DNA is kept, with 45 bases framed from the first base. CDR1 and CDR2 (SGHRS, YFSETQ) derive from the germline V gene.